This TCR beta chain was obtained from a study of CD8 T cells in Susac syndrome. When the RNA was reverse transcribed, random hexamers were used with an input of roughly 0.5 to 1 ug. Amplification of TCR beta CDR3 by immunoSEQ multiplex PCR spanned 54 Vbeta and 13 Jbeta. A single record per CDR3 protein comes from TCRdb applying MiXCR to the immunoSEQ multiplex PCR reads. The sample lists 200,000 to 300,000 distinct CDR3 sequences, just under 95% occurring once. The patients who served as multiple sclerosis controls were treatment-naive and had stable or active relapsing-remitting disease that fulfilled the revised McDonald criteria. The CD8+ and CD4+ T cells were isolated magnetically using a negative isolation approach, whereas the TEMRA cells were enriched by FACS. The CDR3 sequence is 19 residues long. V dropped 8 bases and J dropped 4; count of bases not matched to a gene: 23. Germline loops: CDR1 MNHEY, CDR2 SMNVEV (reference sequence).

The chain employs TRBV27 and TRBJ1-1, with 9 bases lining up with TRBD1. Material for sequencing was CD4+ T cells from PBMCs. The TCR was taken from a human donor with multiple sclerosis. The CDR3, as DNA: TGTGCCAGCCACGGAATCCCCGGACAGGGGATCAGGGGTGGCACTGAAGCTTTCTTT. Residues: CASHGIPGQGIRGGTEAFF.